This paragraph reports one T cell receptor (beta chain). The target antigen is unknown. The source of the sample is a study of shared clonotypes between healthy human individuals. Study conclusions and caveats: A generally larger estimated richness was seen in naive subsets than in memory subsets. The sharing of about 5% of naive CD4 clonotypes was seen across several donors.

The V gene's germline CDR1 is SGHRS and CDR2 YFSETQ. The CDR3 is 17 amino acids. V was pared by 4 bases and J by 0 bases, with 17 bases between. Here immunoSEQ multiplex PCR was the method, and the copy in TCRdb shows in-frame clones only, minus some. The sample holds about a million clones, roughly 80% seen once. The chain joins TRBV5-1 to TRBJ1-3, with D perhaps TRBD1 (6 bases). The TCR comes from a man in his late teens or twenties in good health. Some clones in this sample may be carry-over from other donors' samples. The sample was memory CD4+ T cells from PBMCs. Sample subset: CD45RA-negative fraction. The CDR3 region has the DNA TGCGCCAGCAGCAGGTTGGACAGTGGGGTCTCTGGAAACACCATATATTTT. Encoded protein: CASSRLDSGVSGNTIYF.